These 32 T cell receptor beta chains were all obtained from the same sample, sequenced in a study of response to subunit inactivated influenza vaccine. One entry per CDR3 protein, called by TCRdb with MiXCR from the RT-PCR reads. This sample carries 450,000 to 700,000 distinct CDR3 sequences, around 15% of them seen once, and the ten largest clones take over 8.5%. The specimen comprised PBMCs from blood, sampled 11 to 12 days after vaccination. The receptors stem from a middle-aged man who received an inactivated influenza vaccine.

This clonotype appeared many times. V and J are TRBV6-5 and TRBJ2-7; 9 bases are a match to TRBD2. The CDR3 length is 15 residues. Trimming removed 0 bases from V and 3 bases from J; junction bases left unmatched: 3. Germline CDR1 MNHEY, CDR2 SVGAGI. The CDR3 reads CASSYSDSGSYEQYF. CDR3 DNA sequence: TGTGCCAGCAGTTACTCTGATAGCGGGAGCTACGAGCAGTACTTC.

Only a few counts were recorded for this clonotype. The rearrangement links TRBV5-5 to TRBJ2-2, with TRBD2 as a possible D gene (6 bases). V was pared by 0 bases and J by 6 bases, with 15 bases between. CDR1 and CDR2 from the germline V gene are SGHKS and YYEKEE (reference sequence). The length of the CDR3 is 16 residues. The CDR3 region has the DNA TGTGCCAGCAGCTTGGTGGGGACTCCTGGCCCCGGGGAGCTGTTTTTT. It codes for CASSLVGTPGPGELFF.

This sequence joins TRBV2 and TRBJ2-7; D possibly uses TRBD1 or TRBD2 (5 bases each). Trimming took off 8 bases at V and 5 bases at J, with 16 bases between the two ends. Germline values: CDR1 SNHLY, CDR2 FYNNEI. This CDR3 is 13 amino acids long. In DNA form, the CDR3 reads TGTGCCAGCGCTGAATGGGGGAACCACGAGCAGTACTTC. Translation gives CASAEWGNHEQYF.

The chain links TRBV7-2 to TRBJ1-6; D is perhaps TRBD1 (6 bases). V was cut by 4 bases and J by 8 bases, with 15 bases left in between. The V gene's germline CDR1 is SGHTA and CDR2 FQGNSA. The CDR3 is made up of 15 amino acids. CDR3: CASSSLDRDDSPLHF. CDR3 nucleotide sequence: TGTGCCAGCAGCTCCCTGGACAGAGACGATTCACCCCTCCACTTT.

The V and J genes are TRBV13 and TRBJ2-1; the D is unclear. V dropped 2 bases and J dropped 8 bases, with 7 bases sitting between them. Germline assignment: CDR1 PRHDT and CDR2 FYEKMQ (reference sequence). CDR3 length: 12 residues. The CDR3 DNA follows: TGTGCCAGCAGCTTAAAGGTGGATGAGCAGTTCTTC. This translates into CASSLKVDEQFF.

With respect to this clonotype: This sequence may be a read error, since a much larger clone differs from it by one base. This rearrangement joins TRBV24-1 to TRBJ2-5; D is unclear. The J call may be wrong; the DNA end is better matched by TRBJ2-1. There are 12 residues in the CDR3. Germline CDR1 is KGHDR and CDR2 is SFDVKD. In nucleotides, the CDR3 is TGTGCCACCAGTGATTTCCAAGAGACCCAGTTCTTC. Translating gives CATSDFQETQFF.

This clonotype came up a few times. One base away lies a much larger clone, so this may be a sequencing read error. This sequence joins TRBV12-3 or TRBV12-4 and TRBJ1-1, with 7 bases identical to TRBD1. Germline trimming cut 6 bases from V and 4 bases from J; bases unmatched to any gene: 8. The CDR3 is 14 amino acids. CDR3 region: CASSLQGKGTEAFF. In DNA, the CDR3 is TGTGCCAGCAGCTTACAGGGGAAGGGCACTGAAGCTTTCTTT.

This clonotype was recorded many times. The chain has TRBV30 and TRBJ2-2; the match to TRBD1 covers 7 bases. Trimming cost V 2 bases and J 1 base; bases outside gene matches: 13. The CDR3 is made up of 18 amino acids. Germline V gene sequence: CDR1 GTSNPN, CDR2 SVGIG (reference sequence). CDR3 sequence (DNA): TGTGCCTGGAGTCCCTTTGGGGTGAGGGGGCGGAACACCGGGGAGCTGTTTTTT. Translated: CAWSPFGVRGRNTGELFF.

This rearrangement joins TRBV28 to TRBJ1-5; 12 bases fit TRBD1. CDR1 is MDHEN and CDR2 is SYDVKM in the germline V gene. J was trimmed by 4 bases and V by 5 bases; bases with no gene match: 6. CDR3 length: 16 amino acids. The CDR3 loop is CASSNRGQGANQPQHF. CDR3 DNA sequence: TGTGCCAGCAGTAACAGGGGACAGGGGGCTAATCAGCCCCAGCATTTT.

In this sample, this clonotype turned up a few times. This chain connects TRBV6-5 to TRBJ2-7; 10 bases are shared with TRBD1. The CDR3 is made up of 15 amino acids. Germline loops: CDR1 MNHEY, CDR2 SVGAGI. J was trimmed by 7 bases and V by 0 bases; bases with no gene match: 6. CDR3 sequence: CASSYSRQGAIEQYF. In DNA form, the CDR3 reads TGTGCCAGCAGTTACTCGAGACAGGGGGCAATAGAGCAGTACTTC.

The chain uses TRBV6-2 or TRBV6-3 and TRBJ2-1; maybe TRBD1 (5 bases). The V end lost 2 bases, the J end lost 2 bases, and 10 bases lay between the germline ends. The germline CDR1 and CDR2 sequences are MNHEY and SVGEGT. The length of the CDR3 is 15 residues. In DNA form, the CDR3 reads TGTGCCAGCAGTTACAGTGCAGGGACCTACAATGAGCAGTTCTTC. This gives the protein CASSYSAGTYNEQFF.

This clonotype was seen ten or more times. The chain recombines TRBV29-1 with TRBJ2-1, with TRBD1 identical over 10 bases. In germline, CDR1 is SQVTM, CDR2 ANQGSEA. Trimming took 6 bases from V and 14 from J; bases not matched to a gene: 4. The CDR3 extends over 10 amino acids. The CDR3 protein is CSVFGQGEFF. The CDR3 DNA reads as TGCAGCGTCTTCGGACAGGGGGAGTTCTTC.

A few counts support this clonotype. The chain combines TRBV5-1 with TRBJ1-1; D is possibly TRBD1 (5 bases). CDR1 is SGHRS and CDR2 is YFSETQ in the germline V gene. CDR3 length equals 15 residues. Trimming shortened V by 3 bases and J by 2 bases, and 14 bases separated the two germline ends. CDR3: CASSWSGQSNTEAFF. Written as DNA, the CDR3 is TGCGCCAGCAGCTGGTCCGGACAAAGTAACACTGAAGCTTTCTTT.

This rearrangement joins TRBV7-2 to TRBJ2-4, with 12 nucleotides matching TRBD2. CDR1 and CDR2 from the germline V gene are SGHTA and FQGNSA. The CDR3 is 17 amino acids. V lost 5 bases to trimming and J lost 1 base; unmatched junction nucleotides: 6. The CDR3 DNA reads as TGTGCCAGCAGCGTCTACACTAGCGGGAGGGCCAAAAACATTCAGTACTTC. Amino acid sequence: CASSVYTSGRAKNIQYF.

The sample holds a few counts of this clonotype. V and J are TRBV20-1 and TRBJ2-5; 7 positions agree with TRBD2. The V gene's germline CDR1 is DFQATT and CDR2 SNEGSKA (reference sequence). The CDR3 runs 15 residues. J gave up 5 bases and V 4 bases, and 13 bases lay outside the gene matches. CDR3 amino acids: CSAIDLADLEETQYF. The CDR3 DNA reads TGCAGTGCTATAGATCTAGCGGATTTGGAGGAGACCCAGTACTTC.

A few counts support this clonotype. V usage is TRBV24-1 and J usage is TRBJ2-5, with TRBD1 identical over 10 bases. The CDR3 consists of 13 residues. Germline values: CDR1 KGHDR, CDR2 SFDVKD. The trim removed 6 bases at V and 10 bases at J, leaving 7 bases unmatched. CDR3: CATSTGTGALQYF. The CDR3 DNA reads as TGTGCCACCAGTACCGGGACAGGGGCCCTCCAGTACTTC.

This clonotype appeared a few times. The chain has TRBV28 and TRBJ2-2; weak D call: TRBD1 (5 bases). The CDR3 loop spans 12 amino acids. Germline values: CDR1 MDHEN, CDR2 SYDVKM. Trimming pared 11 bases from V and 2 bases from J, leaving 9 bases between. Written as DNA, the CDR3 is TGTGCCGCCAGGACAAACACCGGGGAGCTGTTTTTT. Translation: CAARTNTGELFF.

This clonotype was counted many times. The chain joins TRBV5-6 to TRBJ2-1, with 9 nucleotides matching TRBD2. The CDR3 is made up of 15 amino acids. The V and J ends lost 0 bases and 3 bases, in that order; junction bases with no gene match: 1. The germline gives CDR1 SGHDT, CDR2 YYEEEE. CDR3 sequence reads: CASSLGLADYNEQFF. The DNA for the CDR3 is TGTGCCAGCAGCTTGGGACTAGCGGACTACAATGAGCAGTTCTTC. Full variable domain (remainder filled in from reference TRBV5-6 and TRBJ2-1): DAGVTQSPTHLIKTRGQQVTLRCSPKSGHDTVSWYQQALGQGPQFIFQYYEEEERQRGNFPDRFSGHQFPNYSSELNVNALLLGDSALYLCASSLGLADYNEQFFGPGTRLTVL.

The table lists this clonotype with a few counts. The rearrangement links TRBV2 to TRBJ2-7; 8 nucleotides align to TRBD1. The CDR3 length is 15 residues. CDR1 SNHLY and CDR2 FYNNEI come from the germline V gene. V lost 5 bases, J lost 4 bases, and 10 bases stayed unmatched. Here the CDR3 reads CASSRSGTGGYEQYF. The CDR3 coding sequence is TGTGCCAGCAGTCGATCCGGGACAGGAGGTTACGAGCAGTACTTC. The full variable domain, rest sourced from reference TRBV2 and TRBJ2-7, is EPEVTQTPSHQVTQMGQEVILRCVPISNHLYFYWYRQILGQKVEFLVSFYNNEISEKSEIFDDQFSVERPDGSNFTLKIRSTKLEDSAMYFCASSRSGTGGYEQYFGPGTRLTVT.

This clonotype was detected a few times. V is TRBV4-2 and J is TRBJ2-5, with TRBD2 matching 12 bases. CDR3 length equals 16 residues. Germline V gene lookup returns CDR1 LGHNA and CDR2 YNFKEQ. V lost 2 bases, J lost 3 bases, and 4 bases stayed unmatched. This CDR3 is CASSQLAGGLKETQYF. The CDR3, as DNA: TGTGCCAGCAGCCAACTAGCGGGGGGGCTAAAAGAGACCCAGTACTTC.

The rearrangement joins TRBV5-6 to TRBJ2-5; D ambiguous. CDR3 size: 13 residues. Germline CDR1 is SGHDT and CDR2 is YYEEEE. The V and J ends lost 4 bases and 5 bases respectively, with 12 bases between them. CDR3 in DNA: TGTGCCAGCAGCCTTCCAAACGTGGAGACCCAGTACTTC. The encoded protein is CASSLPNVETQYF. Supplemented by reference TRBV5-6 and TRBJ2-5, the full variable domain reads DAGVTQSPTHLIKTRGQQVTLRCSPKSGHDTVSWYQQALGQGPQFIFQYYEEEERQRGNFPDRFSGHQFPNYSSELNVNALLLGDSALYLCASSLPNVETQYFGPGTRLLVL.

This clonotype was seen a handful of times. CDR3: CASSQVTGGEQYF. CDR3 coding DNA: TGTGCCAGCAGCCAAGTAACTGGGGGCGAGCAGTACTTC. V gene TRBV3-1 combines with J gene TRBJ2-7; D is possibly TRBD1 or TRBD2 (5 bases each). The CDR3 length is 13 residues. The V end lost 1 base, the J end lost 6 bases, and 10 bases lay between the germline ends. Germline values: CDR1 LGHDT, CDR2 YNNKEL (reference sequence).

This chain joins TRBV5-1 and TRBJ1-3; a possible D gene is TRBD1 (5 bases). This CDR3 region has 14 residues. CDR1 SGHRS and CDR2 YFSETQ come from the germline V gene. The V gene lost 1 base and the J gene lost 4 bases, with 9 bases spanning the gap. The CDR3 sequence: CASSLQGDGNTIYF. CDR3 sequence (DNA): TGCGCCAGCAGCTTGCAGGGAGACGGAAACACCATATATTTT.

This clonotype was counted a few times. The chain links TRBV20-1 to TRBJ2-7; TRBD2 aligns across 11 bases. The CDR3 is 13 residues long. J gave up 6 bases and V 3 bases, and 4 bases lay outside the gene matches. Germline V gene lookup returns CDR1 DFQATT and CDR2 SNEGSKA (reference sequence). CDR3 nucleotide sequence: TGCAGTGCTAGGACTAGCGGGAATTCCGAGCAGTACTTC. It yields the protein CSARTSGNSEQYF.

This clonotype was detected a few times. This chain connects TRBV6-1 to TRBJ2-5; D gene unclear. The CDR3 is made up of 13 amino acids. Trimming pared 3 bases from V and 6 bases from J, leaving 11 bases between. Germline V CDR1 and CDR2: MNHNS, SASEGT. CDR3 DNA sequence: TGTGCCAGCAGTGAGTTCCCGAACAAGACCCAGTACTTC. This sequence encodes CASSEFPNKTQYF.

Ten or more counts support this clonotype. The chain links TRBV24-1 to TRBJ2-1, with D possibly being TRBD2 (5 bases). This CDR3 is 15 amino acids long. Per the germline V gene, CDR1 is KGHDR and CDR2 is SFDVKD. Trimming removed 4 bases at V and 4 bases at J, with 13 bases between. The CDR3 loop reads CATSDPGSGYNEQFF. CDR3 nucleotide sequence: TGTGCCACCAGTGACCCGGGATCGGGTTACAATGAGCAGTTCTTC.

The rearrangement joins TRBV10-3 to TRBJ2-5; D gene uncertain. With 4 bases removed from V and 2 bases from J, the gap between germline ends came to 8 bases. The CDR3 contains 13 residues. Germline CDR1 reads ENHRY; CDR2 reads SYGVKD. The chain's CDR3 is CAISAQLQETQYF. The CDR3 DNA is TGTGCCATCAGTGCACAGCTTCAAGAGACCCAGTACTTC.

The V and J genes are TRBV2 and TRBJ2-1, with a tentative D call TRBD2 (5 bases). Germline CDR1 reads SNHLY; CDR2 reads FYNNEI. The V end lost 3 bases, the J end lost 3 bases, and 9 bases lay between the germline ends. CDR3 length: 14 amino acids. The chain's CDR3 is CASSEGVVYNEQFF. The DNA of the CDR3 is TGTGCCAGCAGTGAGGGAGTAGTCTACAATGAGCAGTTCTTC.

This chain uses TRBV20-1 with TRBJ2-7; D is unclear. Germline loops: CDR1 DFQATT, CDR2 SNEGSKA (reference sequence). Trimming shortened V by 4 bases and J by 1 base, and 8 bases separated the two germline ends. The CDR3 is 12 residues long. The CDR3 sequence is CSATTQSYEQYF. The DNA of the CDR3 is TGCAGTGCTACTACACAGTCCTACGAGCAGTACTTC.

The table lists this clonotype with a few counts. The rearrangement uses TRBV19 and TRBJ1-1; 8 bases match TRBD1. The CDR3 covers 16 residues. V was clipped by 5 bases and J by 1 base; unmatched bases: 9. Germline V gene sequence: CDR1 LNHDA, CDR2 SQIVND (reference sequence). The CDR3 coding sequence is TGTGCCAGTAGTTACGAACCCGGGACAGGGAACACTGAAGCTTTCTTT. This codes for CASSYEPGTGNTEAFF.

This clonotype was counted only a few times. The J gene is TRBJ2-7, the V gene TRBV24-1; D uncertain. The germline V gene encodes CDR1 KGHDR and CDR2 SFDVKD. Trimming left V 11 bases short and J 2 bases short, with 12 bases between. The CDR3 contains 12 residues. The CDR3 here is CASPLLTYEQYF. The CDR3 region has the DNA TGTGCCAGCCCCTTGTTGACCTACGAGCAGTACTTC.

There are many counts of this clonotype. CDR3 nucleotides: TGTGCCAGCAGCCAGACAGCCCAAGAGACCCAGTACTTC. Translating it yields CASSQTAQETQYF. This chain connects TRBV5-6 to TRBJ2-5; a possible D gene is TRBD1 (5 bases). CDR3 length: 13 amino acids. V lost 4 bases to trimming and J lost 1 base, with 8 bases between them. Germline CDR1 and CDR2: SGHDT and YYEEEE.